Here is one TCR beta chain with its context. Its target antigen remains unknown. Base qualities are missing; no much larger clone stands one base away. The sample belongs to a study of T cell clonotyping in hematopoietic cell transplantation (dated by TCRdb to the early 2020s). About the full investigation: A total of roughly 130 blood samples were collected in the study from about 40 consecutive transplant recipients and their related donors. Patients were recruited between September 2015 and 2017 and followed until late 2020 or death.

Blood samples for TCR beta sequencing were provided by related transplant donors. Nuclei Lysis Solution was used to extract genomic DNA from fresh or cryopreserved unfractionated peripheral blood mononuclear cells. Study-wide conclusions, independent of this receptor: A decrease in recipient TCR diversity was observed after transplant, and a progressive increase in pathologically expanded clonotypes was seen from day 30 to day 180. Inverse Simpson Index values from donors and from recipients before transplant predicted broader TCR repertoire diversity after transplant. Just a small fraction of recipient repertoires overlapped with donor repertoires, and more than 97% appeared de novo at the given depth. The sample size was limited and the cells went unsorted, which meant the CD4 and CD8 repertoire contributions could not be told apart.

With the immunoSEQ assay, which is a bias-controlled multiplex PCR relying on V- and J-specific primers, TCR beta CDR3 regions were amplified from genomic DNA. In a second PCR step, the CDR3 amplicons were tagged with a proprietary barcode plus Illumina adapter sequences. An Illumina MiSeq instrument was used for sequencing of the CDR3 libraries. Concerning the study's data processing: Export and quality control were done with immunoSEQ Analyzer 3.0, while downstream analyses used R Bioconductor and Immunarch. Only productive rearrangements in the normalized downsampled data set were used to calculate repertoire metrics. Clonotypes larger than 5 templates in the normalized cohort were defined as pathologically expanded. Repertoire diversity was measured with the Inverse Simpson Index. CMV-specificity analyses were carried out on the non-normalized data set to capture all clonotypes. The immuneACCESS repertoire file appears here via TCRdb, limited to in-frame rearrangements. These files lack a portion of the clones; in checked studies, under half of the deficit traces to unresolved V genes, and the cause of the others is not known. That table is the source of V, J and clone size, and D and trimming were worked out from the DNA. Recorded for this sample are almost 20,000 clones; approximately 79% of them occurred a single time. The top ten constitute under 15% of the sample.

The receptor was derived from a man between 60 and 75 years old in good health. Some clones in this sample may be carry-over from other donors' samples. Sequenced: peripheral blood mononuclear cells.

The DNA sequence is as follows: TGTGCCTGGAGTGCCCTAAACCGGGGGCAGCCCCAGCATTTT. Its protein product is CAWSALNRGQPQHF. Recombination joined TRBV30 with TRBJ1-5, and the D gene may be TRBD1, 5 bases matching. CDR3 length: 14 amino acids, cysteine to phenylalanine. The retained sequence is limited to the CDR3, 42 bases, with the frame set at the first base. V lost 1 base and J lost 7 bases; the stretch between them is 14 bases long. Reading the germline V gene (reference sequence) gives CDR1 GTSNPN and CDR2 SVGIG.